This T cell receptor beta chain was observed in a study of T-cell reconstitution after alpha-beta-depleted transplantation in children. Trimming cost V 4 bases and J 2 bases, with 9 bases left between them. The CDR3 spans 13 residues. Germline V gene lookup returns CDR1 SQVTM and CDR2 ANQGSEA. This clonotype has ten or more counts. Using unique molecular identifiers, the investigators prepared the TCRbeta library. TCRdb re-derived calls from the PCR reads in MiXCR, one entry per CDR3 protein. The sample includes more than 90,000 distinct CDR3 sequences, roughly 7.7% of them seen just once. The sequences come from PBMCs from the stem cell graft donor, collected from the stem cell graft. The TCR comes from a human donor who donated a stem cell graft to a child with congenital amegakaryocytic thrombocytopenia. The genes are TRBV29-1 and TRBJ2-1, with a weak D call TRBD1 (6 bases). The DNA for the CDR3 is TGCAGCGTTGGGGGGCGCGCCTACAATGAGCAGTTCTTC. The encoded protein is CSVGGRAYNEQFF.